The 5 T cell receptor beta chains reported below all come from one sample, sequenced in a study of shared clonotypes between healthy human individuals. The method was immunoSEQ multiplex PCR; TCRdb's version includes in-frame clones alone and lacks a portion of them. The table includes approximately 100,000 clones, about 67% detected once. The sequenced sample consisted of memory CD8+ T cells sorted from blood. The subset denotes: CD45RO+ cells pooled with CCR7-negative TemRA cells. The receptors shown here come from a young woman in good health.

Comments on this clone: One base separates it from a far larger clone, so it is likely a read error. The rearrangement links TRBV14 to TRBJ2-7; 9 bases line up with TRBD2. Germline V gives CDR1 SGHDN, CDR2 FVKESK. V was pared by 1 base and J by 1 base, with 5 bases of the junction left unmatched. The CDR3 is 16 amino acids. The CDR3 here is CASSQGLAVSSYEQYF. CDR3 coding DNA: TGTGCCAGCAGCCAAGGACTAGCGGTTTCATCCTACGAGCAGTACTTC. Drawing the rest from reference TRBV14 and TRBJ2-7, the complete variable domain is EAGVTQFPSHSVIEKGQTVTLRCDPISGHDNLYWYRRVMGKEIKFLLHFVKESKQDESGMPNNRFLAERTGGTYSTLKVQPAELEDSGVYFCASSQGLAVSSYEQYFGPGTRLTVT.

The chain carries TRBV10-2 and TRBJ1-1, with D tentatively TRBD1 (5 bases). The germline V gene has CDR1 WSHSY and CDR2 SAAADI. The CDR3 covers 14 residues. The ends were cut back, 10 bases at V and 1 base at J, with 16 bases in the middle. The CDR3 DNA reads TGCGCCACCAGGACATTCACAGGGAACACTGAAGCTTTCTTT. Its translation: CATRTFTGNTEAFF.

This sequence joins TRBV19 and TRBJ1-4; D unclear. Germline V lookup: CDR1 LNHDA, CDR2 SQIVND (reference sequence). This CDR3 has 16 amino acids. V was cut by 4 bases and J by 3 bases, with 15 bases left in between. The CDR3 DNA follows: TGTGCCAGTAGTAGCCCATGGGCGGACGCTAATGAAAAACTGTTTTTT. This sequence encodes CASSSPWADANEKLFF.

The rearrangement links TRBV27 to TRBJ2-7; D possibly corresponds to TRBD1 (6 bases). The germline gives CDR1 MNHEY, CDR2 SMNVEV (reference sequence). V lost 8 bases to trimming and J lost 9 bases, with 17 bases between them. The CDR3 runs to 12 residues. The CDR3 spells CASGGGLRGQYF. The CDR3 DNA reads TGTGCCAGCGGGGGCGGCCTACGAGGGCAGTACTTC.

The chain has TRBV6-5 and TRBJ2-1; 7 positions match TRBD1. V was clipped by 6 bases and J by 9 bases; unmatched bases: 11. Per germline, CDR1 MNHEY and CDR2 SVGAGI. This CDR3 has 14 residues. The CDR3 sequence: CASRPGQRGSEQFF. CDR3 coding DNA: TGTGCCAGCAGACCGGGACAGCGCGGTAGTGAGCAGTTCTTC.